This T cell receptor beta chain was obtained from a study of human T cells and chemical hapten exposure. Study at large: Patients received weekly diphenylcyclopropenone doses to the scalp throughout the approximately 24-week study.

Germline CDR1 reads SGHAT; CDR2 reads FQDESV (reference sequence). V gave up 3 bases and J gave up 4 bases; unmatched junction bases: 8. The length of the CDR3 is 17 residues. TCRdb reanalysed the RACE reads using MiXCR and keeps one entry per CDR3 protein. The table lists approximately 49,000 distinct CDR3 sequences, around 9.3% of them singletons, with roughly 4% in the top ten. Documented time point: patch test 1, 2 weeks after DPC sensitization. Treatment given: therapeutic diphenylcyclopropenone sensitization with weekly scalp DPC. Findings of the study overall: Patch test scores rose with PT1 expanded TCR counts, a positive correlation. Against controls, expanded TCRs gave rise to significantly more large CDR3 similarity clusters. After DPC sensitization, TCRs above 1 in 1000 frequency showed no change.

Notes on this clonotype: The antigen remains undetermined.

The TCR was taken from a woman aged 45-60 years with alopecia areata. Some clones in this sample may be carry-over from other donors' samples. The input for sequencing was whole blood, taken in connection with sensitization to the hapten diphenylcyclopropenone (DPC). The V and J genes are TRBV11-1 and TRBJ2-5; TRBD2 matches 13 bases. The CDR3 nucleotides read TGTGCCAGCAGCTTGCGAACTGGACTAGCGGGAGTAGAGACCCAGTACTTC. It yields the protein CASSLRTGLAGVETQYF.